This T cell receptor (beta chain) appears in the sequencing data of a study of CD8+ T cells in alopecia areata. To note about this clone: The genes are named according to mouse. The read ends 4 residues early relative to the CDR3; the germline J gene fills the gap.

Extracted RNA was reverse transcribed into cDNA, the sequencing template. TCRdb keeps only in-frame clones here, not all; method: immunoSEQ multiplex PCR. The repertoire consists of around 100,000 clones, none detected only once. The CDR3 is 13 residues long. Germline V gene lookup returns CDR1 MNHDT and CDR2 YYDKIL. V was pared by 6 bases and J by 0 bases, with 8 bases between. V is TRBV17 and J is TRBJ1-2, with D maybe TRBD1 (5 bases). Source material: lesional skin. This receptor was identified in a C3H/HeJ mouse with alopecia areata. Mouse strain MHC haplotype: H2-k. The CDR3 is CASSPTANSDYTF. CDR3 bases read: TGTGCTAGCAGCCCGACAGCAAACTCC.